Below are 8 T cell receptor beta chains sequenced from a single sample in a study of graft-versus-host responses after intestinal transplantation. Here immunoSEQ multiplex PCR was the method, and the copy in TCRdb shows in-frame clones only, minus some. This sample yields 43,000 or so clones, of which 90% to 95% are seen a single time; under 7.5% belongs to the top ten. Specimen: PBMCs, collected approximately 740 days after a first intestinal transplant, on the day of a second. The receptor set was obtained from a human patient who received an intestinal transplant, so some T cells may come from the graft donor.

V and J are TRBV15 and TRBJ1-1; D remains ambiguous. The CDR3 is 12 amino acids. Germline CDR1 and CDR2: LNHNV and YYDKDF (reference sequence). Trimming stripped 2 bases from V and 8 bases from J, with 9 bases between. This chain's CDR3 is CATSRSAGEAFF. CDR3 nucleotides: TGTGCCACCAGCAGAAGCGCAGGAGAAGCTTTCTTT.

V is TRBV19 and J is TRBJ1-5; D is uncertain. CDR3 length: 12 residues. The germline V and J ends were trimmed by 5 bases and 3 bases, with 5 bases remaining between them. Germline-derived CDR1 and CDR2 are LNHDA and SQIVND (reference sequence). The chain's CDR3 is CASSPYNQPQHF. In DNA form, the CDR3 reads TGTGCCAGTAGTCCCTACAATCAGCCCCAGCATTTT.

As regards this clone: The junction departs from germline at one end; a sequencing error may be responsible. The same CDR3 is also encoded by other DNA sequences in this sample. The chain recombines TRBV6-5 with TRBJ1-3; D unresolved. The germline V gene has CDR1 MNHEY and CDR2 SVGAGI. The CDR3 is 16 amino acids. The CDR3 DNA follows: TGTGCCAGCAGTTACTCTCAGAGTCACTCTGGAAATACCATATATTTT. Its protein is CASSYSQSHSGNTIYF.

The CDR3 bases are TGTGCCAGCAGCTTGGAAAAAATGAATCGGAGAGAGACCCAGTACTTC. Amino acids: CASSLEKMNRRETQYF. V and J are TRBV5-4 and TRBJ2-5; D is undetermined. The CDR3 has 16 amino acids. From germline, CDR1 is SGHNT and CDR2 YYREEE (reference sequence). V lost 0 bases and J 4 bases, leaving 16 bases between the germline ends.

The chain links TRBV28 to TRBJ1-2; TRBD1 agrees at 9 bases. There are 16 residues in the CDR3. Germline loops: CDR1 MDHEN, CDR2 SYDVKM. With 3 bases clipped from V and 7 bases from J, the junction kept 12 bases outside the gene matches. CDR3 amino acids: CASSFPRTGVMGGYTF. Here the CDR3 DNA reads TGTGCCAGCAGTTTCCCACGGACAGGGGTAATGGGTGGCTACACCTTC.

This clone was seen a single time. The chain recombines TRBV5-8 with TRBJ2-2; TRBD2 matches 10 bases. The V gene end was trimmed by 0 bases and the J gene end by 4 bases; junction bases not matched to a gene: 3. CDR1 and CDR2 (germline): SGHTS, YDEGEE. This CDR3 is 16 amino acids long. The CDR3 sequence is CASSLEIAGGTGELFF. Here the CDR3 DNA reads TGTGCCAGCAGCTTGGAGATAGCGGGAGGCACCGGGGAGCTGTTTTTT.

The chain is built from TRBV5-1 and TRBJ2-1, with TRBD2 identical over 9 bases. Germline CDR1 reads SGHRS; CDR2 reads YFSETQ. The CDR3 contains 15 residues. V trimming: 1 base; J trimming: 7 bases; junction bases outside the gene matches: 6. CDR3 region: CASSLRLAGQNEQFF. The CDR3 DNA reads TGCGCCAGCAGCTTGAGGCTAGCGGGACAGAATGAGCAGTTCTTC.

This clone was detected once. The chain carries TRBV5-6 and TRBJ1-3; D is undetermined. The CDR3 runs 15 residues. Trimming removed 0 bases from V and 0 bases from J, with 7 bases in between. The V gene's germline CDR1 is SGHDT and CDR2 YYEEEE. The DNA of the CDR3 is TGTGCCAGCAGCTTGGGGCAGGCCTCTGGAAACACCATATATTTT. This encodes CASSLGQASGNTIYF.